The 21 T cell receptor beta chains listed next were all sequenced from one sample in a study of tumor-infiltrating lymphocytes in primary liver carcinoma. Co-extracting RNA and DNA was done with roughly 17-34 mg of unsorted bulk tissue as input. A primer in the constant region served to generate TCR beta cDNA from roughly 550 ng of total RNA. It was through three nested multiplex PCR rounds of slightly modified ARM-PCR that TCR beta libraries arose. Forward primers for TRBV1-TRBV30 and a C-beta reverse primer served the first two PCR rounds, at roughly 10 cycles each. One entry per CDR3 protein, called by TCRdb with MiXCR from the multiplex PCR reads. The sample has about 120,000 distinct CDR3 sequences, less than 75% seen once; the top ten hold 8.1%. The sequenced material came from tumor-adjacent normal liver tissue. Source of these receptors: a woman aged 60-75 years with primary liver carcinoma and hepatitis B virus infection.

CDR3 residues: CASSARNVRGEQFF. CDR3 sequence (DNA): TGTGCCAGCAGCGCCAGGAACGTGAGGGGTGAGCAGTTCTTC. This sequence joins TRBV9 and TRBJ2-1, with D perhaps being TRBD1 or TRBD2 (5 bases each). The V end was cut by 3 bases, the J end by 9 bases, with 16 bases between. Germline V gives CDR1 SGDLS, CDR2 YYNGEE. CDR3 length: 14 amino acids.

Details on this clonotype: The junction departs from the called germline gene at one end, perhaps through a read error. The chain joins TRBV5-1 to TRBJ2-3, with D perhaps matching TRBD1 (6 bases). CDR1 is SGHRS, CDR2 YFSETQ, per germline. This CDR3 has 15 residues. The CDR3 is CASSLDRASTDTQYF. The DNA of the CDR3 is TGCGCCAGCAGCTTGGACAGGGCTAGCACAGATACACAGTATTTT.

A single count supports this clonotype. Given the absence of the conserved phenylalanine or tryptophan at the CDR3 end, a read error is likely. The rearrangement uses TRBV7-8 and TRBJ1-4; D not certain. This CDR3 is 14 amino acids long. V was clipped by 5 bases and J by 3 bases, with 10 bases between them. Per the germline V gene, CDR1 is SGHVS and CDR2 is FQNEAQ. This CDR3 reads CASSLHSSNEKLFI. CDR3 sequence (DNA): TGTGCCAGCAGCCTTCACTCATCTAATGAAAAACTGTTTATT.

This chain links TRBV29-1 with TRBJ2-3; the D gene could be TRBD1 or TRBD2 (5 bases each). The germline V gene encodes CDR1 SQVTM and CDR2 ANQGSEA. The CDR3 is 14 residues long. Trimming took 1 base from V and 11 from J, leaving 19 bases between them. The CDR3 loop reads CSVEGGKSVDRQYF. The CDR3 bases are TGCAGCGTTGAAGGGGGGAAAAGTGTAGACAGGCAGTATTTT.

The table lists this clonotype with many counts. The chain carries TRBV28 and TRBJ2-1; 10 bases align to TRBD2. There are 12 residues in the CDR3. With 5 bases clipped from V and 13 bases from J, the junction kept 5 bases outside the gene matches. From germline, CDR1 is MDHEN and CDR2 SYDVKM. The CDR3 here is CASSPSSGSQFF. In DNA, the CDR3 is TGTGCCAGCAGTCCCTCTAGCGGGAGCCAGTTCTTC.

In its sample, this clonotype was seen many times. The chain recombines TRBV4-1 with TRBJ1-2, with 7 positions matching TRBD1. V trimming: 0 bases; J trimming: 8 bases; junction bases outside the gene matches: 9. This CDR3 comprises 15 residues. Germline V gene lookup returns CDR1 MGHRA and CDR2 YSYEKL. CDR3 in DNA: TGCGCCAGCAGCCAAGATGGAGGGGGCGCGGGAGGCTACACCTTC. This sequence encodes CASSQDGGGAGGYTF.

This clonotype was found a few times. The rearrangement joins TRBV5-1 to TRBJ1-2; D possibly corresponds to TRBD1 (5 bases). V lost 4 bases and J 7 bases, leaving 20 bases between the germline ends. The CDR3 has 15 residues. CDR1 and CDR2 from the germline V gene are SGHRS and YFSETQ. DNA of the CDR3: TGCGCCAGCAGCCTGGGGACGTCCCAACTTAGTGGCTACACCTTC. It codes for CASSLGTSQLSGYTF. Complete variable domain (other parts from reference TRBV5-1 and TRBJ1-2): KAGVTQTPRYLIKTRGQQVTLSCSPISGHRSVSWYQQTPGQGLQFLFEYFSETQRNKGNFPGRFSGRQFSNSRSEMNVSTLELGDSALYLCASSLGTSQLSGYTFGSGTRLTVV.

With respect to this clonotype: This is likely a read error, given that the CDR3 carries no conserved phenylalanine or tryptophan at its end. No DNA is shown, since the ends of the CDR3 on it are uncertain; the CDR3 is the one TCRdb lists. This chain links TRBV19 with TRBJ2-4; the table names TRBD2, a call not compared with the DNA. Ends included, the CDR3 has 11 residues. Germline CDR1 LNHDA, CDR2 SQIVND (reference sequence). Here the CDR3 reads CASRSGLPYSI.

The chain recombines TRBV29-1 with TRBJ2-2, with 7 nucleotides matching TRBD2. V shed 5 bases and J 5 bases; nucleotides not matched to a gene: 8. CDR1 and CDR2 (germline): SQVTM, ANQGSEA. CDR3 length: 14 amino acids. CDR3 residues: CSVTGRRKTGELFF. The CDR3 coding sequence is TGCAGCGTTACCGGGAGGAGAAAGACCGGGGAGCTGTTTTTT.

This clonotype was recorded many times. The chain joins TRBV6-6 to TRBJ1-2; no clear D gene. This CDR3 is built from 11 residues. V lost 5 bases to trimming and J lost 5 bases, with 6 bases between them. CDR1 is MNHNY, CDR2 SVGAGI, per germline (reference sequence). The CDR3 sequence: CASSQIYGYTF. The CDR3 DNA sequence: TGTGCCAGCAGTCAGATTTATGGCTACACCTTC.

A word on this clonotype: The CDR3 end shows no conserved phenylalanine or tryptophan, and so a read error is likely. It is unclear where the CDR3 begins or ends on the DNA, so no DNA is shown, and the CDR3 is as TCRdb lists it. The chain couples TRBV10-2 to TRBJ2-7; the table assigns TRBD2, which was not confirmed against the DNA. Germline V gene data show CDR1 as WSHSY and CDR2 as SAAADI. A total of 13 residues make up the CDR3, ends included. This CDR3 reads CASRVAGKREQYS.

The CDR3 sequence: CSVGLEYNQHQHF. CDR3 sequence (DNA): TGCAGCGTTGGTCTGGAGTACAATCAACACCAGCATTTT. The chain uses TRBV29-1 and TRBJ1-5; the D is unclear. Trimming pared 4 bases from V and 12 bases from J, leaving 19 bases between. The CDR3 is 13 amino acids. The germline V gene has CDR1 SQVTM and CDR2 ANQGSEA.

This clonotype was observed once. This could be a read error, since a much larger clone is one nucleotide away. The chain combines TRBV28 with TRBJ1-3, with D unresolved. Germline CDR1 and CDR2: MDHEN and SYDVKM. The CDR3 totals 15 residues. The CDR3 nucleotides read TGTGCCAGCAGTTCAAAGGGTTCCTCTGGAAACACCATACATTTT. Translated, it gives CASSSKGSSGNTIHF.

This clonotype was seen once. The chain joins TRBV5-1 to TRBJ2-6, with unresolved D. Trimming pared 1 base from V and 2 bases from J, leaving 10 bases between. The CDR3 length is 16 residues. The germline V gene encodes CDR1 SGHRS and CDR2 YFSETQ. Here the CDR3 reads CASSLNIETGANVLTF. The CDR3 region has the DNA TGCGCCAGCAGCTTGAATATCGAGACTGGGGCCAACGTCCTGACTTTC.

On this clonotype itself: One end of the junction does not line up with germline, which may come from a read error. V is TRBV11-2 and J is TRBJ2-4; D gene ambiguous. The CDR3 runs to 15 residues. CDR1 and CDR2 (germline): SGHAT, FQNNGV. Here the CDR3 reads CASSSPLRTRNIQYF. The CDR3 DNA follows: TGCGCCAGCAGCTCCCCCTTACGGACCAGAAACATTCAGTACTTC.

This clonotype came up many times. The genes are TRBV6-1 and TRBJ2-6; D unclear. V lost 2 bases and J lost 2, with 7 bases in between. The CDR3 is 15 residues long. Germline CDR1 and CDR2: MNHNS and SASEGT. CDR3 coding DNA: TGTGCCAGCAGTGAAAGGCAGGCTGGGGCCAACGTCCTGACTTTC. This sequence encodes CASSERQAGANVLTF.

In regard to this clonotype: A much larger clonotype is one base distant, so this may be a read error. Since no conserved phenylalanine or tryptophan closes the CDR3, a read error is the likely cause. V and J are TRBV5-1 and TRBJ2-1; 8 positions match TRBD2. Trimming cost V 2 bases and J 4 bases; bases outside gene matches: 8. Germline V gene lookup returns CDR1 SGHRS and CDR2 YFSETQ. The CDR3 length is 16 residues. DNA for the CDR3: TGCGCCAGCAGCTTCCCCATAGCGGGATCATACAATGAGCAGTTCTTG. It yields the protein CASSFPIAGSYNEQFL.

The chain links TRBV6-1 to TRBJ2-4; 11 bases align to TRBD2. Per germline, CDR1 MNHNS and CDR2 SASEGT. This CDR3 spans 21 amino acids. V trimming: 2 bases; J trimming: 1 base; junction bases outside the gene matches: 16. For the CDR3, the DNA is TGTGCCAGCAGTGAACGGGTGGAACTAGCGGGAGAGCAAGGGGCCAAAAACATTCAGTACTTC. Protein sequence: CASSERVELAGEQGAKNIQYF.

The genes are TRBV5-1 and TRBJ2-1, with no clear D. Germline V gene data show CDR1 as SGHRS and CDR2 as YFSETQ. There are 14 residues in the CDR3. The V gene lost 0 bases and the J gene lost 5 bases, with 9 bases spanning the gap. DNA for the CDR3: TGCGCCAGCAGCTTGGCCCCACACAACAATGAGCAGTTCTTC. Translated: CASSLAPHNNEQFF.

A note on this clonotype: It may be a read error: a sequence one base away is much more abundant. The chain uses TRBV5-4 and TRBJ2-5; no clear D gene. The CDR3 contains 14 residues. Germline CDR1 and CDR2: SGHNT and YYREEE (reference sequence). Trimming left V 3 bases short and J 2 bases short, with 11 bases between. The CDR3 sequence: CASSSPVYQETQYF. The CDR3 nucleotides are TGTGCCAGCAGCTCGCCAGTGTATCAAGAGACCCAGTACTTC.

This clonotype showed up many times. The rearrangement links TRBV14 to TRBJ2-3; TRBD2 aligns across 9 bases. In germline, CDR1 is SGHDN, CDR2 FVKESK. The CDR3 loop spans 15 amino acids. The J segment lost 3 bases and the V segment lost 4 bases, leaving 5 bases of the junction unmatched. The CDR3 DNA follows: TGTGCCAGCAGCCCCTTAGCGGGAGAAACAGATACGCAGTATTTT. Amino acids: CASSPLAGETDTQYF. Based on the CDR3 plus reference TRBV14 and TRBJ2-3, the full variable domain is EAGVTQFPSHSVIEKGQTVTLRCDPISGHDNLYWYRRVMGKEIKFLLHFVKESKQDESGMPNNRFLAERTGGTYSTLKVQPAELEDSGVYFCASSPLAGETDTQYFGPGTRLTVL.